This T cell receptor (beta chain) stems from a study of T cell responses to AZD1222 COVID-19 vaccine. As for the study in general: It was second doses at about 4 or about 12 weeks that were pooled.

Using immunoSEQ multiplex PCR, the repertoire was profiled, and TCRdb retains in-frame clones only, with some absent. The sample records 40,000 to 45,000 clones, over 70% being singletons. Study outcomes and limitations: Among the donors, most were white British and more were female, and clonal diversity was possibly underestimated. Of spike-specific TCRs, nearly half reportedly target regions left unmutated in variants.

On this clone: No antigen is known for it.

V was clipped by 4 bases and J by 1 base, with 10 bases between them. The CDR3 extends over 14 amino acids. Per germline, CDR1 SNHLY and CDR2 FYNNEI. V gene TRBV2 combines with J gene TRBJ1-1, with D hard to call. The starting material was peripheral blood, obtained on day 0 of AZD1222 vaccination. The TCR originated in an adult in good health. CDR3 region: CASSARQKNTEAFF. Here the CDR3 DNA reads TGTGCCAGCAGTGCGAGGCAAAAGAACACTGAAGCTTTCTTT. Drawing the rest from reference TRBV2 and TRBJ1-1, the complete variable domain is EPEVTQTPSHQVTQMGQEVILRCVPISNHLYFYWYRQILGQKVEFLVSFYNNEISEKSEIFDDQFSVERPDGSNFTLKIRSTKLEDSAMYFCASSARQKNTEAFFGQGTRLTVV.